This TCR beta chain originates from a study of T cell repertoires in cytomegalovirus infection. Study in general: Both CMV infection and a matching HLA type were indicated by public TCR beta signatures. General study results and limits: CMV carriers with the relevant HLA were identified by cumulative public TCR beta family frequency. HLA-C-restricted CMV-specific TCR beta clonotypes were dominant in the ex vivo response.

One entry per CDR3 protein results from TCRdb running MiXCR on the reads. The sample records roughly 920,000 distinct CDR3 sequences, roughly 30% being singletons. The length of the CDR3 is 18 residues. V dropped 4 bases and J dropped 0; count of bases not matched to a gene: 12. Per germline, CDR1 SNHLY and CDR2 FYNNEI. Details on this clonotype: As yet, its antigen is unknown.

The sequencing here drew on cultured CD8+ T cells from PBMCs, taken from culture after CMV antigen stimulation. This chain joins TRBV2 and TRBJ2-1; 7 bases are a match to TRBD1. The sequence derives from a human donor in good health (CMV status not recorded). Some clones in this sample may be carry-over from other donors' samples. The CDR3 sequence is CASSVPRDRRSSYNEQFF. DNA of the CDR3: TGTGCCAGCAGTGTCCCACGGGACAGACGAAGCTCCTACAATGAGCAGTTCTTC.